This is a list of T cell receptor beta chains from one sample in a study of T cell repertoires in cytomegalovirus infection. MiXCR, applied by TCRdb to the reads, yields one record per CDR3 protein. The sample lists 300,000 to 400,000 distinct CDR3 sequences, about a sixth occurring once. Sequencing was carried out using PBMCs. The receptors shown here come from a human donor in good health (CMV status not recorded). Some clones in this sample may be carry-over from other donors' samples. CDR3s include the opening cysteine and the closing phenylalanine or tryptophan. Fields, in order: D gene, clone size, V gene, J gene, CDR3 protein, CDR3 DNA. D genes are given only for firm matches. Clone size, where shown, is once, few, many, or a class for clones that have expanded.

>-|-|TRBV19|TRBJ2-1
CASRGGGGNYNEQFF
TGTGCCAGTAGGGGGGGAGGGGGGAACTACAATGAGCAGTTCTTC
>-|-|TRBV19|TRBJ2-2
CASSIVEGAGELFF
TGTGCCAGTAGTATTGTAGAGGGAGCCGGGGAGCTGTTTTTT
>-|-|TRBV5-1|TRBJ1-2
CASSLGQSYGYTF
TGCGCCAGCAGCTTGGGACAGTCCTATGGCTACACCTTC
>TRBD1|-|TRBV29-1|TRBJ2-3
CSVNRGPSDTQYF
TGCAGCGTAAACAGGGGGCCTTCAGATACGCAGTATTTT
>-|-|TRBV3-1|TRBJ2-4
CASSQAGKAKNIQYF
TGTGCCAGCAGCCAAGCGGGAAAAGCCAAAAACATTCAGTACTTC
>TRBD1|-|TRBV20-1|TRBJ1-1
CSARDGDRVVDTEAFF
TGCAGTGCTAGAGATGGGGACAGGGTGGTTGACACTGAAGCTTTCTTT
>TRBD1|-|TRBV5-1|TRBJ1-2
CASSQALTGVVKGYTF
TGCGCCAGCAGCCAAGCCTTGACAGGGGTTGTTAAGGGCTACACCTTC
>-|once|TRBV29-1|TRBJ2-3
CSGDRGTDTQYF
TGCAGCGGGGACCGAGGCACAGATACGCAGTATTTT
>-|few|TRBV6-2/TRBV6-3|TRBJ1-5
CASRYSNQPQHF
TGTGCCAGCCGTTATAGCAATCAGCCCCAGCATTTT
>-|-|TRBV2|TRBJ2-3
CASSDSSGAQYF
TGTGCCAGCAGTGATTCGTCTGGGGCGCAGTATTTT
>-|-|TRBV14|TRBJ2-5
CAGSGVPPLVPETQYF
TGTGCCGGCAGCGGCGTTCCCCCACTAGTGCCAGAGACCCAGTACTTC
>TRBD2|many|TRBV7-6|TRBJ2-1
CASSPAGGYNEQFF
TGTGCCAGCAGCCCGGCGGGGGGATACAATGAGCAGTTCTTC
>-|-|TRBV5-1|TRBJ2-1
CASSLVGYALGREQFF
TGCGCCAGCAGCTTGGTGGGTTACGCCCTGGGGCGTGAGCAGTTCTTC
>TRBD1|few|TRBV11-2|TRBJ2-7
CASRALRTGESGEQYF
TGTGCCAGCCGAGCTTTAAGGACAGGGGAATCGGGGGAGCAGTACTTC
>TRBD2|many|TRBV7-2|TRBJ2-3
CASSVQRGGLGTDTQYF
TGTGCCAGCAGCGTACAACGGGGGGGCCTAGGCACAGATACGCAGTATTTT
>-|-|TRBV4-2|TRBJ1-5
CASSQVGGKSNQPQHF
TGTGCCAGCAGCCAAGTAGGGGGTAAGAGCAATCAGCCCCAGCATTTT
>TRBD1|-|TRBV6-1|TRBJ1-2
CASRTGQGGVYGYTF
TGTGCCAGCAGAACTGGGCAGGGGGGGGTTTATGGCTACACCTTC
>-|-|TRBV27|TRBJ1-5
CASSSLQGWQPQHF
TGTGCCAGCAGTTCACTACAGGGTTGGCAGCCCCAGCATTTT
>TRBD1|-|TRBV20-1|TRBJ2-5
CSANIGTGLKTQYF
TGCAGTGCCAACATAGGGACAGGGTTGAAGACCCAGTACTTC
>TRBD2|many|TRBV7-2|TRBJ2-5
CASSLRGVAGRETQYF
TGTGCCAGCAGCTTAAGGGGGGTAGCGGGGCGGGAGACCCAGTACTTC